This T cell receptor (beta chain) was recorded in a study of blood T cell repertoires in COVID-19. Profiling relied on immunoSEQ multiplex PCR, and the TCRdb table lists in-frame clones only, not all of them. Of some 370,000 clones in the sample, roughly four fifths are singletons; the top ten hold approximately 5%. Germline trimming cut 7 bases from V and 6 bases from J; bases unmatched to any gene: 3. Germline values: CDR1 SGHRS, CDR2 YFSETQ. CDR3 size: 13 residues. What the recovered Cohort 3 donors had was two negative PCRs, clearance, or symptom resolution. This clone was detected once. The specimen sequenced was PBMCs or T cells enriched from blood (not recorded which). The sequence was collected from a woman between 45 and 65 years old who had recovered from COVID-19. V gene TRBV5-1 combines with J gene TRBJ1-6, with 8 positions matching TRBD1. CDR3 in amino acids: CASGQGPNSPLHF. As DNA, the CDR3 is TGCGCCAGCGGACAGGGACCTAATTCACCCCTCCACTTT.